This is a list of T cell receptor beta chains from one sample in a study of T cell responses to AZD1222 COVID-19 vaccine. The method was immunoSEQ multiplex PCR; TCRdb's version includes in-frame clones alone and lacks a portion of them. This sample has about 140,000 clones, with roughly 92% found just once. The source material was peripheral blood, sampled 28 days after the second AZD1222 dose. The receptors were gathered from an adult who received the AZD1222 COVID-19 vaccine. CDR3s include the opening cysteine and the closing phenylalanine or tryptophan. D genes are given only for firm matches.

D gene,J gene,V gene,CDR3 protein
TRBD1,TRBJ1-1,TRBV7-3,CASSPNGQGGTEAFF
-,TRBJ1-3,TRBV28,CASSLTLSRDTIYF
TRBD1,TRBJ1-5,TRBV5-6,CASSRGQGGRQPQHF
-,TRBJ2-5,TRBV2,CASSQETQYF
-,TRBJ2-7,TRBV7-8,CASSQGVAYEQYF
-,TRBJ2-2,TRBV19,CASSVAIGNTGELFF
-,TRBJ1-5,TRBV28,CASSLQYSNQPQHF
TRBD1,TRBJ2-5,TRBV7-8,CASSLGTGVSETQYF
TRBD2,TRBJ2-3,TRBV19,CASSKLAGEEDTQYF
TRBD1,TRBJ1-5,TRBV4-1,CASSPRDRGLSNQPQHF
-,TRBJ1-5,TRBV2,CASSSTRNTRQPQHF
TRBD1,TRBJ2-7,TRBV5-1,CASSRAPGDRGEEQYF
-,TRBJ2-1,TRBV5-4,CASSPDPIAVSGDEQFF
-,TRBJ1-4,TRBV28,CASSLNEKLFF
-,TRBJ1-3,TRBV6-2/TRBV6-3,CASIPGPGNTIYF
-,TRBJ1-2,TRBV10-3,CAISVPQGANYGYTF
TRBD2,TRBJ2-1,TRBV27,CASSLSGAEQFF
-,TRBJ1-1,TRBV5-1,CASSPGTPNTEAFF
TRBD2,TRBJ2-1,TRBV24-1,CATRDGSSGRLEQFF
-,TRBJ1-1,TRBV6-1,CASSELGGARNTEAFF
-,TRBJ2-3,TRBV28,CASSSSHLAETGDTQYF
-,TRBJ1-4,TRBV13,CASSLGRGHEKLFF
-,TRBJ2-7,TRBV7-8,CASSPPGRPSYEQYF
TRBD2,TRBJ2-5,TRBV13,CASSLVGLAGGQDQETQYF
TRBD1,TRBJ2-2,TRBV5-5,CASSLGTGLNTGELFF
-,TRBJ1-1,TRBV28,CASTRGQNTEAFF
-,TRBJ1-3,TRBV21-1,CASSARDRTSSGNTIYF
TRBD1,TRBJ1-2,TRBV30,CAWSVQGTGSRGGYTF
-,TRBJ1-5,TRBV5-4,CASSFGGRGQPQHF
-,TRBJ1-3,TRBV6-1,CASSVGRQAIGNTIYF
-,TRBJ2-1,TRBV7-7,CASSLVQGDEQFF
-,TRBJ1-2,TRBV28,CASRKGFLYGYTF
TRBD1,TRBJ1-2,TRBV20-1,CSASNRYRGNYGYTF
-,TRBJ1-1,TRBV5-1,CASSLAGPVRAAFF
-,TRBJ1-1,TRBV29-1,CSVEGQVNTEAFF
-,TRBJ2-1,TRBV2,CASSGVPYNEQFF
-,TRBJ1-1,TRBV20-1,CRGISNTEAFF
-,TRBJ2-5,TRBV30,CAWSFRMRETQYF
-,TRBJ1-2,TRBV6-5,CASSYSTAVGYTF
TRBD2,TRBJ2-3,TRBV7-6,CASSLVRTSGKADTQYF
-,TRBJ2-3,TRBV7-2,CASSFKGEADTQYF